Listed here are 5 T cell receptor beta chains from one sample, sequenced in a study of spatial heterogeneity in lung cancer. Findings and limits, study-wide: In tumors, expanded intratumoral alpha and beta TCR counts tracked mutation counts.

These receptors have no known antigen. Each CDR3 protein is one row after TCRdb ran MiXCR on the 5' RACE reads. The repertoire includes some 96,000 distinct CDR3 sequences, 3.5% to 5% of them detected once, and 21% sits in the top ten. Time point of the sample: sample taken at primary tumor resection. The sequencing here drew on lung tumor tissue, taken at surgery. The receptors shown here come from a male donor with early-stage non-small cell lung cancer.

This clonotype occurred many times. V gene TRBV6-1 combines with J gene TRBJ2-1; 8 positions agree with TRBD2. The CDR3 has 14 residues. The V gene end was trimmed by 3 bases and the J gene end by 7 bases; junction bases not matched to a gene: 5. Germline loops: CDR1 MNHNS, CDR2 SASEGT. The CDR3 protein is CASSDTSGVNEQFF. DNA of the CDR3: TGTGCCAGCAGTGACACTAGCGGAGTGAATGAGCAGTTCTTC.

This clonotype was seen repeatedly, ten times or more. This sequence joins TRBV12-3 or TRBV12-4 and TRBJ2-5, with 12 bases identical to TRBD2. The CDR3 length is 18 residues. V was clipped by 2 bases and J by 5 bases; unmatched bases: 12. In nucleotides, the CDR3 is TGTGCCAGCAGTTTAATCGTATCCCTAGCGGGAGGGCGGGAGACCCAGTACTTC. This sequence encodes CASSLIVSLAGGRETQYF.

V usage is TRBV12-3 or TRBV12-4 and J usage is TRBJ1-5, with 7 bases that match TRBD1. The CDR3 spans 16 residues. Trimming took 2 bases from V and 3 from J; bases not matched to a gene: 7. The CDR3 reads CASSLQAGGPNQPQHF. CDR3 bases: TGTGCCAGCAGTTTACAGGCAGGGGGGCCCAATCAGCCCCAGCATTTT.

This clonotype has just a few counts. The chain couples TRBV19 to TRBJ2-6; TRBD1 agrees at 8 bases. This CDR3 spans 17 amino acids. V was clipped by 4 bases and J by 0 bases; unmatched bases: 5. Germline V lookup: CDR1 LNHDA, CDR2 SQIVND (reference sequence). Here the CDR3 reads CASSTYRGISGANVLTF. In DNA, the CDR3 is TGTGCCAGTAGTACCTACAGGGGGATCTCTGGGGCCAACGTCCTGACTTTC.

This clonotype was counted ten times or more. CDR3 region: CASSQLQATNEKLFF. The CDR3 coding sequence is TGCGCCAGCAGCCAACTACAGGCAACTAATGAAAAACTGTTTTTT. V usage is TRBV4-1 and J usage is TRBJ1-4; a possible D gene is TRBD1 (5 bases). The CDR3 contains 15 residues. The V and J ends lost 2 bases and 0 bases respectively, with 7 bases between them. Per the germline V gene, CDR1 is MGHRA and CDR2 is YSYEKL.